The next 31 T cell receptor beta chains were all read from a single sample in a study of cytomegalovirus exposure and HLA in healthy donors. PCR amplification relied on 60 Vbeta primers (plus 13 Jbeta primers). Assay used: immunoSEQ multiplex PCR; TCRdb lists only in-frame clones, some missing. The sample records about 110,000 clones, roughly three quarters being singletons. Sequenced: PBMCs. These receptors came from a man aged 18-30 years in good health and CMV-seronegative.

This rearrangement joins TRBV19 to TRBJ2-1, with 13 bases that match TRBD2. Germline CDR1 reads LNHDA; CDR2 reads SQIVND (reference sequence). The ends lost 8 bases at V and 5 bases at J; junction bases unmatched: 9. This CDR3 has 16 residues. The CDR3 loop reads CASSTSGGSSNNEQFF. In DNA form, the CDR3 reads TGTGCCAGTTCGACTAGCGGGGGGTCGAGTAACAATGAGCAGTTCTTC.

The V gene is TRBV7-2, the J gene TRBJ1-6; possible D gene TRBD1, 5 bases. The germline gives CDR1 SGHTA, CDR2 FQGNSA. The V and J ends lost 5 bases and 8 bases respectively, with 16 bases between them. The CDR3 is 15 residues long. The CDR3 reads CASSPARQGHSPLHF. CDR3 coding DNA: TGTGCCAGCAGCCCAGCCCGCCAGGGTCATTCACCCCTCCACTTT.

The chain joins TRBV13 to TRBJ2-2; D remains ambiguous. The CDR3 length is 15 residues. V dropped 4 bases and J dropped 0 bases, with 9 bases sitting between them. Germline-derived CDR1 and CDR2 are PRHDT and FYEKMQ (reference sequence). CDR3 loop: CASSSKAPNTGELFF. The CDR3 nucleotides are TGTGCCAGCAGCTCGAAAGCACCGAACACCGGGGAGCTGTTTTTT.

The chain has TRBV5-1 and TRBJ2-2; 9 nucleotides line up with TRBD1. The CDR3 covers 16 residues. J was trimmed by 7 bases and V by 1 base; bases with no gene match: 8. Germline V gene data show CDR1 as SGHRS and CDR2 as YFSETQ. The CDR3 spells CASSLSGQGLGGELFF. In nucleotides, the CDR3 is TGCGCCAGCAGCTTGTCCGGACAGGGGTTGGGCGGGGAGCTGTTTTTT.

The chain couples TRBV2 to TRBJ2-3; possible D gene TRBD1, 5 bases. The CDR3 is 16 amino acids. The germline CDR1 and CDR2 sequences are SNHLY and FYNNEI. The V and J ends lost 5 bases and 2 bases respectively, with 17 bases between them. The CDR3 region has the DNA TGTGCCAGCAGTCCCGCCTCCGACAGTTACACAGATACGCAGTATTTT. It yields the protein CASSPASDSYTDTQYF.

The chain carries TRBV7-8 and TRBJ1-2, with TRBD1 identical over 9 bases. With V trimmed by 5 bases and J by 5 bases, 6 bases remained unmatched. Germline CDR1 is SGHVS and CDR2 is FQNEAQ. This CDR3 is 14 amino acids long. The CDR3 region has the DNA TGTGCCAGCAGCACGAGGGACAGGGCATATGGCTACACCTTC. Encoded protein: CASSTRDRAYGYTF.

V is TRBV28 and J is TRBJ2-5; 12 positions match TRBD1. Germline CDR1 is MDHEN and CDR2 is SYDVKM. This CDR3 has 16 amino acids. With V trimmed by 6 bases and J by 3 bases, 8 bases remained unmatched. DNA of the CDR3: TGTGCCAGCAGCCAGATCGGGACAGGGGGCGAAGAGACCCAGTACTTC. Translation gives CASSQIGTGGEETQYF.

The rearrangement uses TRBV9 and TRBJ1-1; 10 nucleotides agree with TRBD1. In germline, CDR1 is SGDLS, CDR2 YYNGEE. CDR3 length equals 15 residues. V lost 3 bases and J lost 4; bases outside the gene matches: 6. CDR3 bases: TGTGCCAGCAGCGCTGGGGACAGGGGAGGCACTGAAGCTTTCTTT. Translating gives CASSAGDRGGTEAFF.

The chain has TRBV25-1 and TRBJ2-7, with TRBD1 matching over 7 bases. The CDR3 is made up of 12 amino acids. Germline V CDR1 and CDR2: MGHDK, SYGVNS. J was trimmed by 6 bases and V by 4 bases; bases with no gene match: 3. CDR3 loop: CASSGQGLEQYF. The CDR3 DNA reads TGTGCCAGCAGTGGACAGGGTCTCGAGCAGTACTTC.

This clone was seen more than once but under ten times. The rearrangement links TRBV11-2 to TRBJ1-2, with a weak D call TRBD1 (5 bases). The CDR3 has 12 amino acids. Trimming pared 0 bases from V and 6 bases from J, leaving 5 bases between. CDR1 SGHAT and CDR2 FQNNGV come from the germline V gene. CDR3 region: CASSLEGDGYTF. CDR3 sequence (DNA): TGTGCCAGCAGCTTAGAAGGGGATGGCTACACCTTC.

J is TRBJ1-5 and V is TRBV28; 10 bases fit TRBD1. The V segment lost 6 bases and the J segment 7 bases; nucleotides outside the gene matches: 12. Germline V gene lookup returns CDR1 MDHEN and CDR2 SYDVKM. The CDR3 has 16 amino acids. This CDR3 reads CASSSARQGAWQPQHF. The CDR3 DNA reads as TGTGCCAGCAGCAGCGCGAGACAGGGGGCTTGGCAGCCCCAGCATTTT.

CDR3 sequence: CSVVTGERYEQYF. CDR3 sequence (DNA): TGCAGCGTTGTAACAGGGGAACGCTACGAGCAGTACTTC. The V gene is TRBV29-1, the J gene TRBJ2-7; 7 positions match TRBD1. CDR1 SQVTM and CDR2 ANQGSEA come from the germline V gene. This CDR3 has 13 amino acids. J was trimmed by 3 bases and V by 4 bases; bases with no gene match: 6.

The CDR3 sequence: CASSPWLGAYSLNYGYTF. The DNA of the CDR3 is TGTGCCAGCAGCCCATGGTTGGGCGCGTACTCCCTCAACTATGGCTACACCTTC. The chain couples TRBV14 to TRBJ1-2; D gene uncertain. The germline V and J ends were trimmed by 4 bases and 2 bases, with 23 bases remaining between them. Germline V gene lookup returns CDR1 SGHDN and CDR2 FVKESK. The CDR3 covers 18 residues.

This chain uses TRBV9 with TRBJ2-3; D is unresolved. Germline V lookup: CDR1 SGDLS, CDR2 YYNGEE. This CDR3 has 12 amino acids. The V end was cut by 4 bases, the J end by 4 bases, with 7 bases between. The DNA of the CDR3 is TGTGCCAGCAGCAGCCTTCCAGATACGCAGTATTTT. The encoded protein is CASSSLPDTQYF.

This clone was counted once. The chain carries TRBV28 and TRBJ2-1; 7 bases map to TRBD2. Germline V gives CDR1 MDHEN, CDR2 SYDVKM. This CDR3 is 14 amino acids long. V was pared by 11 bases and J by 1 base, with 8 bases of the junction left unmatched. The CDR3 DNA reads as TGTGCCGGGGGAGCTAGCGGATCCTACAATGAGCAGTTCTTC. Amino acid sequence: CAGGASGSYNEQFF.

The chain carries TRBV29-1 and TRBJ2-3; 8 nucleotides match TRBD1. Looked up from germline, CDR1 is SQVTM and CDR2 is ANQGSEA. The trim removed 7 bases at V and 2 bases at J, leaving 8 bases unmatched. The length of the CDR3 is 14 residues. The CDR3 DNA reads TGCAGCGGAAGACAGGGGTTATCCACAGATACGCAGTATTTT. Protein sequence: CSGRQGLSTDTQYF.

The chain couples TRBV18 to TRBJ2-3; tentative D call: TRBD2 (5 bases). The V end was cut by 1 base, the J end by 0 bases, with 14 bases between. The CDR3 is made up of 17 amino acids. Germline lookup yields CDR1 KGHSH and CDR2 LQKENI. For the CDR3, the DNA is TGTGCCAGCTCACCACTAAATAGCGACTCTAGCACAGATACGCAGTATTTT. This sequence encodes CASSPLNSDSSTDTQYF.

The chain is built from TRBV28 and TRBJ1-2, with D maybe TRBD1 (6 bases). Germline assignment: CDR1 MDHEN and CDR2 SYDVKM. V was cut by 6 bases and J by 1 base, with 12 bases left in between. The CDR3 covers 14 residues. The chain's CDR3 is CASSPGDRNYGYTF. DNA of the CDR3: TGTGCCAGCAGCCCAGGGGATCGTAACTATGGCTACACCTTC.

The chain couples TRBV5-1 to TRBJ1-4; D ambiguous. V shed 6 bases and J shed 8 bases, with 11 bases lying between them. The CDR3 has 12 residues. Germline V CDR1 and CDR2: SGHRS, YFSETQ. This CDR3 reads CASTGVGEKLFF. In DNA, the CDR3 is TGCGCCAGCACCGGGGTAGGCGAAAAACTGTTTTTT.

The chain carries TRBV7-6 and TRBJ2-2; 10 bases line up with TRBD1. CDR1 and CDR2 from the germline V gene are SGHVS and FNYEAQ. The CDR3 is 19 residues long. Germline trimming cut 1 base from V and 4 bases from J; bases unmatched to any gene: 12. The CDR3 spells CASSLEPGTGVLITGELFF. The CDR3 DNA reads TGTGCCAGCAGCTTAGAGCCCGGGACAGGGGTTTTAATCACCGGGGAGCTGTTTTTT.

The table lists this clone with a few counts. V usage is TRBV6-6 and J usage is TRBJ1-1; D is unclear. Trimming stripped 7 bases from V and 3 bases from J, with 12 bases between. The CDR3 extends over 13 amino acids. Germline-derived CDR1 and CDR2 are MNHNY and SVGAGI (reference sequence). CDR3 protein: CASTPYLDTEAFF. The CDR3 bases are TGTGCCAGCACCCCTTACTTGGACACTGAAGCTTTCTTT.

This clone was recorded only once. This rearrangement joins TRBV5-1 to TRBJ1-2; D may be TRBD1 (5 bases). The germline gives CDR1 SGHRS, CDR2 YFSETQ. The CDR3 has 17 residues. The V gene lost 3 bases and the J gene lost 3 bases, with 21 bases spanning the gap. The CDR3 DNA sequence: TGCGCCAGCAGCTCCTCCGGGACGGGACTTGGGTACTATGGCTACACCTTC. Its protein is CASSSSGTGLGYYGYTF. Full variable domain (remainder filled in from reference TRBV5-1 and TRBJ1-2): KAGVTQTPRYLIKTRGQQVTLSCSPISGHRSVSWYQQTPGQGLQFLFEYFSETQRNKGNFPGRFSGRQFSNSRSEMNVSTLELGDSALYLCASSSSGTGLGYYGYTFGSGTRLTVV.

The V gene is TRBV27, the J gene TRBJ2-7, with 7 bases fitting TRBD1. CDR3 length equals 15 residues. CDR1 is MNHEY and CDR2 is SMNVEV in the germline V gene (reference sequence). Trimming at V came to 8 bases and at J to 3 bases, leaving 13 bases not matched to a gene. The CDR3 DNA sequence: TGTGCCAGCGGATACTCGGGACAGAAATTCTACGAGCAGTACTTC. Translating it yields CASGYSGQKFYEQYF.

The V gene is TRBV7-6, the J gene TRBJ1-2, with no clear D. The CDR3 spans 13 residues. V was pared by 1 base and J by 4 bases, with 7 bases between. Germline V gene data show CDR1 as SGHVS and CDR2 as FNYEAQ. The CDR3 sequence: CASSLGGLYGYTF. The CDR3 bases are TGTGCCAGCAGCTTAGGCGGCCTCTATGGCTACACCTTC.

This clone was seen once. The genes are TRBV5-6 and TRBJ2-5; D gene ambiguous. V dropped 4 bases and J dropped 4 bases, with 11 bases sitting between them. This CDR3 region has 13 residues. CDR1 is SGHDT and CDR2 is YYEEEE in the germline V gene. The CDR3 reads CASSRPPGETQYF. DNA of the CDR3: TGTGCCAGCAGCCGACCCCCAGGAGAGACCCAGTACTTC.

This clone was detected only a few times. This rearrangement joins TRBV6-5 to TRBJ2-3, with TRBD1 matching over 7 bases. Trimming at V came to 4 bases and at J to 6 bases, leaving 10 bases not matched to a gene. The CDR3 contains 15 residues. Germline V gene data show CDR1 as MNHEY and CDR2 as SVGAGI. CDR3 DNA: TGTGCCAGCAGTTTACAGGACAGGTTATTTGATACGCAGTATTTT. Its protein is CASSLQDRLFDTQYF.

The CDR3 DNA is TGTGCCAGCAGCTTTGGGGCTGGTTTGACTGAAGCTTTCTTT. It codes for CASSFGAGLTEAFF. The chain joins TRBV7-9 to TRBJ1-1; a possible D gene is TRBD1 (5 bases). Trimming pared 3 bases from V and 5 bases from J, leaving 13 bases between. Germline V gene sequence: CDR1 SEHNR, CDR2 FQNEAQ (reference sequence). CDR3 size: 14 residues.

The chain links TRBV11-2 to TRBJ1-4; D gene ambiguous. CDR1 and CDR2 from the germline V gene are SGHAT and FQNNGV. This CDR3 region has 14 residues. V lost 4 bases, J lost 11 bases, and 17 bases lay in between. The CDR3 loop is CASSYPSSGEKLFF. CDR3 sequence (DNA): TGTGCCAGCAGCTATCCCTCCTCGGGTGAGAAACTGTTTTTT.

This clone was seen a few times. V gene TRBV28 combines with J gene TRBJ1-5, with a possible D match to TRBD1 (5 bases). Between the trimmed V and J ends, which lost 6 bases and 5 bases, there was a span of 17 bases. CDR1 is MDHEN, CDR2 SYDVKM, per germline. The CDR3 is 15 amino acids. The CDR3 loop is CASRLYGDSDQPQHF. CDR3 sequence (DNA): TGTGCCAGCAGATTGTACGGTGACAGCGATCAGCCCCAGCATTTT.

This clone was recorded only once. The V call is TRBV28, the J call TRBJ1-5, with TRBD1 as a possible D gene (5 bases). This CDR3 is 18 amino acids long. Germline V CDR1 and CDR2: MDHEN, SYDVKM. The V gene lost 4 bases and the J gene lost 2 bases, with 21 bases spanning the gap. The CDR3 region has the DNA TGTGCCAGCAGTTCGACCGGGGGGGGATTAAGGGGCAATCAGCCCCAGCATTTT. Translating it yields CASSSTGGGLRGNQPQHF.

The chain combines TRBV6-1 with TRBJ1-1, with D possibly being TRBD1 (5 bases). The germline V gene has CDR1 MNHNS and CDR2 SASEGT. Deletions cut 6 bases from V and 2 bases from J, with 7 bases between. The CDR3 sequence is 12 residues long. Here the CDR3 reads CASRTGNTEAFF. CDR3 nucleotides: TGTGCCAGCAGAACAGGAAACACTGAAGCTTTCTTT.